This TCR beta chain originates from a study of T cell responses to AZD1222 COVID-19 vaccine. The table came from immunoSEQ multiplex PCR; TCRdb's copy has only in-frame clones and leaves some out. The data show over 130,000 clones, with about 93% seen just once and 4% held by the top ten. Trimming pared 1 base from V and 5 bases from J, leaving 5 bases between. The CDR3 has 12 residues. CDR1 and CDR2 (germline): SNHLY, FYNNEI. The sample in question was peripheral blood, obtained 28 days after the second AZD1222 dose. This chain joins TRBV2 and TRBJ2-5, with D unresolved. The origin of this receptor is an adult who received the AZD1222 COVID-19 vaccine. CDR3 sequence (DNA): TGTGCCAGCAGTGAAGAAGCGGAGACCCAGTACTTC. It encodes CASSEEAETQYF.